The rows below give T cell receptor beta chains drawn from one sample of a study of T cell repertoires in aging, cancer and after chemotherapy. Each CDR3 protein is one row after TCRdb ran MiXCR on the multiplex PCR reads. The table records over 2,000 distinct CDR3 sequences, about 33% of them present only once. Specimen: blood. Receptor source: a human donor with a solid tumor. The CDR3 runs from the conserved cysteine through the conserved F or W. A D gene is named only where the DNA matches it firmly. The listing skips clone size in some rows; elsewhere it reads once, few, many or a size class.

D	V	J	length	size	DNA	CDR3
.	TRBV7-2	TRBJ1-6	15	.	TGTGCCAGCAGCTCCCAGGGGATTAGGAATTCACCCCTCCACTTT	CASSSQGIRNSPLHF
.	TRBV6-5	TRBJ1-2	13	medium-sized	TGTGCCAGCTTCTATTACAGGGTTCATGGCTACACCTTC	CASFYYRVHGYTF
.	TRBV19	TRBJ1-3	11	few	TGTGCCAGTAGTATGTCATGGCTCCTATATTTT	CASSMSWLLYF
.	TRBV5-6	TRBJ1-1	15	few	TGTGCCAGCAGCTTGGGGGTCCGGGGTGTCACTGAAGCTTTCTTT	CASSLGVRGVTEAFF
.	TRBV30	TRBJ1-4	13	medium-sized	TGTGCCTGGAGCCGGGGTCGTAATGAAAAACTGTTTTTT	CAWSRGRNEKLFF
.	TRBV18	TRBJ2-2	13	few	TGTGCCAGCTCGGGCCAGAACACCGGGGAGCTGTTTTTT	CASSGQNTGELFF
TRBD2	TRBV12-3/TRBV12-4	TRBJ2-1	14	.	TGTGGCAGCAGTTTGATCGGGAGGCATGGTGAGCAGTTCTTC	CGSSLIGRHGEQFF
.	TRBV7-2	TRBJ2-1	11	once	TGTGCCAGCAGCTTAAACTATGAGCAGTTCTTC	CASSLNYEQFF
.	TRBV7-2	TRBJ1-5	16	few	TGTGCCAGCAGCTTAGGACCAATGGGCGGCAATCAGCCCCAGCATTTT	CASSLGPMGGNQPQHF
.	TRBV6-2/TRBV6-3	TRBJ2-7	12	medium-sized	TGTGCCAGCAGGTCCGGGTTCGACGAGCAGTACTTC	CASRSGFDEQYF
TRBD2	TRBV5-6	TRBJ2-1	16	.	TGCGCCAGCAGCTTGGTGGGGGGGAGCTCCTACAATGAGCAGTTCTTC	CASSLVGGSSYNEQFF
TRBD2	TRBV19	TRBJ2-5	14	large	TGTGCCAGTAAGGTTAGCGGGGGCCGAGAGACCCAGTACTTC	CASKVSGGRETQYF
.	TRBV4-2	TRBJ1-5	16	.	TGTGCCAGCAGCCAAGATACGGGGGTTAGCAATCAGCCCCAGCATTTT	CASSQDTGVSNQPQHF
.	TRBV6-1	TRBJ1-1	16	.	TGTGCCAGCAGGACCGGCTGGGGGAGTGTGAACACTGAAGCTTTCTTT	CASRTGWGSVNTEAFF
.	TRBV28	TRBJ1-2	15	few	TGTGCCAGCAGTTTAGTGAGACACCCGAACTATGGCTACACCTTC	CASSLVRHPNYGYTF
TRBD2	TRBV6-4	TRBJ2-5	15	.	TGTGCCAGCAGCCTTAGCGGGGTGATCCAAGAGACCCAGTACTTC	CASSLSGVIQETQYF
.	TRBV5-6	TRBJ1-1	12	.	TGTGCCAGCAGCTTGACCAACTTCCAAGCTTTCTTT	CASSLTNFQAFF
.	TRBV6-5	TRBJ1-5	14	large	TGTGCCAGCAGCCTCAGGGGCGGCAATCAGCCCCAGCATTTT	CASSLRGGNQPQHF
.	TRBV30	TRBJ2-2	14	medium-sized	TGTGCCTGGAATTCAGGGGTATTGTCCGGGGAGCTGTTTTTT	CAWNSGVLSGELFF
.	TRBV7-2	TRBJ2-1	15	.	TGTGCCAGCAACCATAGGAGGGCCGGTCGGGATGAGCAGTTCTTC	CASNHRRAGRDEQFF
.	TRBV6-5	TRBJ1-1	14	.	TGTGCCAGCAGCCCAATCGGGGGCTATTTTGAAGCTTTCTTT	CASSPIGGYFEAFF
.	TRBV19	TRBJ1-6	13	medium-sized	TGTGCCACTCAGGCCGGGACTAATTCACCCCTCCACTTT	CATQAGTNSPLHF
.	TRBV7-2	TRBJ1-4	13	.	TGTGCCAGCAGCTTGGACCAGGGGGAAAAACTGTTTTTT	CASSLDQGEKLFF
TRBD1	TRBV6-6	TRBJ2-7	16	medium-sized	TGTGCCAGCAGTTACTCGACAGGGGGGACGGCCTACGAGCAGTACTTC	CASSYSTGGTAYEQYF
TRBD1	TRBV30	TRBJ1-2	14	medium-sized	TGTGCCTGGGGACAGGGGGTCCTTAACTATGGCTACACCTTC	CAWGQGVLNYGYTF
.	TRBV6-6	TRBJ1-2	13	once	TGTGCCAGCAGTGAAGCGAGGGACTATGGCTGCACCTTC	CASSEARDYGCTF
TRBD1	TRBV6-5	TRBJ1-2	14	.	TGTGCCAGCAGGTCCGGGACAGGAAACTATGGCTACACCTTC	CASRSGTGNYGYTF
TRBD1	TRBV13	TRBJ2-3	15	hyperexpanded	TGTGCCAGCAGCCCTCGGACAGGGGGCAGTAATACGCAGTATTTT	CASSPRTGGSNTQYF
.	TRBV6-6	TRBJ2-1	13	.	TGTGCCAGCAGTTCGGACTATTACAATGAGCAGTTCTTC	CASSSDYYNEQFF
TRBD2	TRBV30	TRBJ2-1	17	medium-sized	TGTGCCTGGAGCGAAGGGGGCGGGGGGGCTCTTTACAATGAGCAGTTCTTC	CAWSEGGGGALYNEQFF
TRBD1	TRBV7-9	TRBJ1-1	15	.	TGTGCCAGCAGCTTCCAAGGACAGGCGAACACTGAAGCTTTCTTT	CASSFQGQANTEAFF
.	TRBV15	TRBJ2-5	12	medium-sized	TGTGCCACCAGCAGAGATAAGGATACCCAGTACTTC	CATSRDKDTQYF
TRBD2	TRBV6-2/TRBV6-3	TRBJ2-7	15	few	TGTGCCAGCAGTCCCATCGGGACTAGCTCCTACGAGCAGTACTTC	CASSPIGTSSYEQYF
TRBD1	TRBV30	TRBJ1-1	13	.	TGTGCCTGGACGGGACAGCCAAGCGGTGAAGCTTTCTTT	CAWTGQPSGEAFF
TRBD1	TRBV27	TRBJ1-4	15	medium-sized	TGTGCCAGCAGCTCCCTCCGGACAGGGAATGAAAAACTGTTTTTT	CASSSLRTGNEKLFF
.	TRBV7-2	TRBJ1-2	14	few	TGTGCCAGCAGCTCGGGGCCTACTAACTATGGCTACACCTTC	CASSSGPTNYGYTF
.	TRBV7-9	TRBJ2-5	15	.	TGTGCCAGCAGCTTAGCGGGGGCAAGTCGAGAGACCCAGTACTTC	CASSLAGASRETQYF
.	TRBV19	TRBJ2-1	15	medium-sized	TGTGCCAGTAGTATAGGTGCGGGGCGCAACAATGAGCAGTTCTTC	CASSIGAGRNNEQFF
.	TRBV13	TRBJ2-7	13	medium-sized	TGTGCCAGCAGCCCCCGCCGGGACGATGGGCAGTACTTC	CASSPRRDDGQYF
TRBD1	TRBV27	TRBJ2-7	14	medium-sized	TGTGCCAGCAGGCGGACAGGGGGCCCCTACGAGCAGTACTTC	CASRRTGGPYEQYF
.	TRBV5-4	TRBJ2-5	16	few	TGTGCCAGCAGCTTGGGTGGCGGCAACCCCAAAGAGACCCAGTACTTC	CASSLGGGNPKETQYF
TRBD1	TRBV6-5	TRBJ1-2	13	medium-sized	TGTGCCAGCAGTCGACAGGGGGCTCGAGGCTACACCTTC	CASSRQGARGYTF
.	TRBV5-1	TRBJ1-1	14	.	TGCGCCAGCAGCTTAGGGGATGGGGTCACTGAAGCTTTCTTT	CASSLGDGVTEAFF
.	TRBV19	TRBJ2-6	17	medium-sized	TGTGCCAGTAGTCCCTGGACAGTTGTCTCTGGGGCCAACGTCCTGACTTTC	CASSPWTVVSGANVLTF
.	TRBV6-5	TRBJ1-5	16	few	TGTGCCAGCAGTGAATGGTGGGATAAAGCGGGTCAGCCCCAGCATTTT	CASSEWWDKAGQPQHF
.	TRBV27	TRBJ1-2	14	medium-sized	TGTGCCAGCAGTTATACAGGGACTCCCTATGGCTACACCTTC	CASSYTGTPYGYTF
.	TRBV7-2	TRBJ2-3	14	few	TGTGCCAGCAGCCCCCGACTAGTTGCAGATACGCAGTATTTT	CASSPRLVADTQYF
TRBD1	TRBV27	TRBJ2-6	16	medium-sized	TGTGCCAGCAGGACAGGGGGCACTGGTGGGGCCAACGTCCTGACTTTC	CASRTGGTGGANVLTF
TRBD2	TRBV20-1	TRBJ2-1	13	.	TGCAGTGCTAGAGAGGTGATTAGCGGGGGGCAGTTCTTC	CSAREVISGGQFF
.	TRBV6-5	TRBJ1-4	15	medium-sized	TGTGCCAGCAGTTACTCGGGTGCAACTAATGAAAAACTGTTTTTT	CASSYSGATNEKLFF
TRBD1	TRBV7-3	TRBJ2-5	16	.	TGTGCCAGCAGCTTAACTGGCGGGACAGGTCAAGAGACCCAGTACTTC	CASSLTGGTGQETQYF
.	TRBV30	TRBJ1-6	12	medium-sized	TGTGCGGTGAACTCGGGTAATTCACCCCTCCACTTT	CAVNSGNSPLHF
.	TRBV6-5	TRBJ1-1	16	.	TGTGCCAGCAGACCCGGGACACAGGGCCTGAACACTGAAGCTTTCTTT	CASRPGTQGLNTEAFF
TRBD1	TRBV29-1	TRBJ2-4	12	medium-sized	TGCAGCGCAGGGGACAGCAAAAACATTCAGTACTTC	CSAGDSKNIQYF
TRBD1	TRBV29-1	TRBJ2-1	13	.	TGCAGCGTTGAAACGACAGGGGGCAGCGAGCAGTTCTTC	CSVETTGGSEQFF